The present TCR beta chain was sequenced within a study of human T cells and chemical hapten exposure. Study details: Patch testing placed 0.01% DPC on the upper back, with readings at 6 days. General observations from the study: Expanded TCRs were compared with controls, and the expanded TCRs formed significantly more large CDR3 similarity clusters.

A word on this clonotype: What it recognizes is unknown.

This sample's time point: patch test 3, about 24 weeks after DPC sensitization. Treatment in this sample: therapeutic diphenylcyclopropenone sensitization with weekly scalp DPC. Trimming removed 0 bases at V and 3 bases at J, with 15 bases between. CDR3 size: 16 residues. CDR1 and CDR2 from the germline V gene are SGHRS and YFSETQ. In the library, unique molecular identifiers were attached to individual cDNA molecules. TCRdb reprocessed the RACE reads with MiXCR, giving one entry per CDR3 protein. This sample carries 70,000 or so distinct CDR3 sequences, approximately 12% of them seen once, and the ten largest clones take roughly 1.5%.

The genes are TRBV5-1 and TRBJ1-1, with unresolved D. The TCR was taken from a woman aged 50 to 60 with alopecia areata. Some clones in this sample may be carry-over from other donors' samples. Sample: whole blood, taken in connection with sensitization to the hapten diphenylcyclopropenone (DPC). CDR3 protein: CASSLAPWLEDTEAFF. CDR3 nucleotides: TGCGCCAGCAGCTTGGCACCCTGGTTGGAGGACACTGAAGCTTTCTTT.